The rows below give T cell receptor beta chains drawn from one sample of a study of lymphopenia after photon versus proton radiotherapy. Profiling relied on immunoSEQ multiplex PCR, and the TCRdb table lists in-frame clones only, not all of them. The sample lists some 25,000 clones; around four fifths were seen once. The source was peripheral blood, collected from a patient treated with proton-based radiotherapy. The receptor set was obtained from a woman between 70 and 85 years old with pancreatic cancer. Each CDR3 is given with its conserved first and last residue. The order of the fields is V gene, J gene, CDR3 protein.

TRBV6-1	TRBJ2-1	CASSESALGYAGGEQFF
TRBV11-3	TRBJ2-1	CASSLGRGVNEQFF
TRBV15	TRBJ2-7	CATSSFITGEQYF
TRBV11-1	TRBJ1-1	CASSLAETGEAFF
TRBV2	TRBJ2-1	CASSEPTSGSTNEQFF
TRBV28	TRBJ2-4	CASSLPTSGEVRPKNIQYF
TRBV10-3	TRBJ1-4	CAISRTGNATNEKLFF
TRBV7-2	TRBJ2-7	CASSLPGGYEQYF
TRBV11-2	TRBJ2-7	CASSPSVDTYEQYF
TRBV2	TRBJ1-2	CASSEASRGGSGYTF
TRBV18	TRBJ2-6	CASSPFNQGTSSGANVLTF
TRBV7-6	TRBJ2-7	CASSPAQGAYEQYF
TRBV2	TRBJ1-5	CASSEESQGGQPQHF
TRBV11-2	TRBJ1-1	CASSLVLARADNSNTEAFF
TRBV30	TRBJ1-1	CAWSLGRANTEAFF
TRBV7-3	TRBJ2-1	CASSPGTSYNEQFF
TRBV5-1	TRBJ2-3	CASAGGSTDTQYF
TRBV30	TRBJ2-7	CAWSVGRATYEQYF
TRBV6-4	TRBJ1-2	CASRRGQGNYGYTF
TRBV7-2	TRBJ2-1	CASSAGLHNRNEQFF
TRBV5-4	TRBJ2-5	CASSSPTGGGVETQYF
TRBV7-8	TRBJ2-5	CASSPIAGGRETQYF
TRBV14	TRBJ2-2	CASSQDILGTGELFF
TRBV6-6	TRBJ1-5	CASSYGGSGNQPQHF
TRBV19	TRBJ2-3	CASSMRGGRAADTQYF
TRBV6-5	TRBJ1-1	CASSYSATGYSAFF
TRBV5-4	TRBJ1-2	CASSGEGPRFGRAF
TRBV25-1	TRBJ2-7	CASSRDRYEQYF
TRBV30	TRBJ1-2	CAWSPDRVYTF
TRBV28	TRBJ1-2	CASSLGLSTTYGYTF
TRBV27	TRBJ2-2	CASIGPSGGELFF
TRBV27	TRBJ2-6	CASSSPRALSGANVLTF
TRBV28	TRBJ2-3	CASSLTSGTLVADTQYF
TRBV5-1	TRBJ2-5	CASSWQGQQETQYF
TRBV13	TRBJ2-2	CASSSRLADPNTGELFF
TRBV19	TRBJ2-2	CAVRGNPSFNTGELFF
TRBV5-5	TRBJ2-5	CASSLTLIDKETQYF
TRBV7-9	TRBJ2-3	CASSLGSGRTDTQYF
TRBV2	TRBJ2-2	CASSVGQGSAGELFF
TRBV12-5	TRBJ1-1	CASAFGFSGSGTEAFF
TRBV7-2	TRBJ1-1	CASQGQVEAFF
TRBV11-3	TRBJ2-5	CASSLKGQVMGAALVTQYF
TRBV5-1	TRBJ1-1	CASSIQGIGRTEAFF
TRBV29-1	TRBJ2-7	CSVGQGGTSYEQYF